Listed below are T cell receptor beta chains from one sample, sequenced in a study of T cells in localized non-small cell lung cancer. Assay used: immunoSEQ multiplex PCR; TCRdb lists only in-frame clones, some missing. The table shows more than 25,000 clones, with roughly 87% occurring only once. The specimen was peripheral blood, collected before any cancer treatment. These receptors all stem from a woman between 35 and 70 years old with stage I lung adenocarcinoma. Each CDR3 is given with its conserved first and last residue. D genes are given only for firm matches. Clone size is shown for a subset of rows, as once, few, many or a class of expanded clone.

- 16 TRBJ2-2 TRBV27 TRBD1 CASSFFTQGATGELFF TGTGCCAGCAGTTTCTTTACGCAGGGGGCTACCGGGGAGCTGTTTTTT
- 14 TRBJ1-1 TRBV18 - CASSPGGLETEAFF TGTGCCAGCTCACCGGGGGGGCTCGAGACTGAAGCTTTCTTT
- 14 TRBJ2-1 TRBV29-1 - CSVDNPGHSNEQFF TGCAGCGTTGACAACCCGGGACACAGCAATGAGCAGTTCTTC
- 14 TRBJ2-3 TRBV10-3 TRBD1 CAISPDRGPDTQYF TGTGCCATCAGCCCGGACAGGGGTCCAGATACGCAGTATTTT
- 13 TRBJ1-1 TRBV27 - CASSRGTNTEAFF TGTGCCAGCAGTCGGGGGACGAACACTGAAGCTTTCTTT
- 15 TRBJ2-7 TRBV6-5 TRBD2 CASSSPGRAIYEQYF TGTGCCAGCAGTTCGCCGGGGAGGGCAATCTACGAGCAGTACTTC
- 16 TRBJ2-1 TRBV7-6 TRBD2 CASSFLAGGPGNEQFF TGTGCCAGCAGCTTTCTAGCGGGAGGACCGGGGAATGAGCAGTTCTTC
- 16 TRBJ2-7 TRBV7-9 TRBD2 CASSLVGTSETYEQYF TGTGCCAGCAGCTTAGTAGGCACTAGCGAGACCTACGAGCAGTACTTC
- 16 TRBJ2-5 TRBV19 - CASKGSGGDTDEEQYF TGTGCCAGTAAGGGTTCGGGCGGCGACACGGACGAGGAGCAGTACTTC
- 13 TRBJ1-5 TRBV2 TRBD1 CASLTGVGQPQHF TGTGCCAGCCTCACAGGGGTGGGGCAGCCCCAGCATTTT
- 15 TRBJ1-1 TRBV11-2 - CASSSEPLMNTEAFF TGTGCCAGCAGCTCCGAACCGCTAATGAACACTGAAGCTTTCTTT
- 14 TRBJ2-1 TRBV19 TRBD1 CASSNRGSYNEQFF TGTGCCAGTAGTAACAGGGGGTCCTACAATGAGCAGTTCTTC
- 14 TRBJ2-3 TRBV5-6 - CASSRRRAVDTQYF TGTGCCAGCAGCCGGCGGCGGGCTGTAGATACGCAGTATTTT
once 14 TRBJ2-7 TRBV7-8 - CASSLTVPSYEQYF TGTGCCAGCAGCTTAACAGTTCCCTCCTACGAGCAGTACTTC
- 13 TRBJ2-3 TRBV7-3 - CASRRESTDTQYF TGTGCCAGCAGAAGGGAAAGCACAGATACGCAGTATTTT
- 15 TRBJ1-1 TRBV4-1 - CASSLRQGVDTEAFF TGCGCCAGCAGCCTTAGGCAGGGTGTGGACACTGAAGCTTTCTTT
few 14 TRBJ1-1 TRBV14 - CASSQVVLGTEAFF TGTGCCAGCAGCCAAGTTGTCCTGGGGACTGAAGCTTTCTTT
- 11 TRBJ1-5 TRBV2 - CASSKGQPQHF TGTGCCAGCAGTAAAGGTCAGCCCCAGCATTTT
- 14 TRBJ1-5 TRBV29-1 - CSVGIGLDNQPQHF TGCAGCGTGGGGATAGGGTTAGACAATCAGCCCCAGCATTTT
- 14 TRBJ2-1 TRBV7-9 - CASSLVQSYNEQFF TGTGCCAGCAGCTTAGTTCAGTCCTACAATGAGCAGTTCTTC
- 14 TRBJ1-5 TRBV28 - CASRLGMGGRPQHF TGTGCCAGCAGACTTGGGATGGGGGGGCGGCCCCAGCATTTT
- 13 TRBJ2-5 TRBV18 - CASSRGQQETQYF TGTGCCAGCTCACGAGGCCAGCAAGAGACCCAGTACTTC
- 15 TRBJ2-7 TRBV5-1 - CASSPWSQGRYEQYF TGCGCCAGCAGCCCCTGGTCGCAGGGGAGGTACGAGCAGTACTTC
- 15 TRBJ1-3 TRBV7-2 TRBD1 CASSYRQGPGNTIYF TGTGCCAGCAGCTACAGACAGGGCCCTGGAAACACCATATATTTT
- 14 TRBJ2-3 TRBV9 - CASSVALDRNTQYF TGTGCCAGCAGCGTAGCTCTCGACAGGAATACGCAGTATTTT
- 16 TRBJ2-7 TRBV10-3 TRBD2 CAISEPGGTSSYEQYF TGTGCCATCAGTGAGCCCGGAGGGACTAGCTCCTACGAGCAGTACTTC
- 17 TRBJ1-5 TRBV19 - CASSVTTGRYSNQPQHF TGTGCCAGTAGTGTAACTACAGGCAGGTATAGCAATCAGCCCCAGCATTTT
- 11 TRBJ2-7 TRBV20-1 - CSASRGYEQYF TGCAGTGCTAGTCGAGGATACGAGCAGTACTTC
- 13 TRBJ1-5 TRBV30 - CAWNLNSNQPQHF TGTGCCTGGAATCTCAATAGCAATCAGCCCCAGCATTTT
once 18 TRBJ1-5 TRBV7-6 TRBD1 CASSPSGTGDYSNQPQHF TGTGCCAGCAGCCCCTCAGGGACAGGAGACTATAGCAATCAGCCCCAGCATTTT
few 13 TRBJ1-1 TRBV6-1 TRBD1 CASMAGGNTEAFF TGTGCCAGCATGGCAGGGGGAAACACTGAAGCTTTCTTT
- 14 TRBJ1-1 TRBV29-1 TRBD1 CSVEDLQDRASAFF TGCAGCGTTGAAGATCTTCAGGACAGGGCATCAGCTTTCTTT
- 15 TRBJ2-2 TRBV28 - CASSRGASSTGELFF TGTGCCAGCAGTAGGGGGGCGTCGAGCACCGGGGAGCTGTTTTTT
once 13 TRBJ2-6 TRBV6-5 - CASSSPGTGVLTF TGTGCCAGCAGTTCCCCCGGAACCGGCGTCCTGACTTTC
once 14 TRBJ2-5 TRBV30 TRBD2 CAWTAGTSFETQYF TGTGCCTGGACTGCCGGGACTAGCTTCGAGACCCAGTACTTC
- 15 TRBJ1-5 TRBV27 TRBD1 CASSLGTGVSQPQHF TGTGCCAGCAGTTTAGGGACAGGGGTTAGTCAGCCCCAGCATTTT
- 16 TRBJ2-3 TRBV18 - CASSPVAPTSTDTQYF TGTGCCAGCTCACCGGTAGCGCCGACTAGCACAGATACGCAGTATTTT